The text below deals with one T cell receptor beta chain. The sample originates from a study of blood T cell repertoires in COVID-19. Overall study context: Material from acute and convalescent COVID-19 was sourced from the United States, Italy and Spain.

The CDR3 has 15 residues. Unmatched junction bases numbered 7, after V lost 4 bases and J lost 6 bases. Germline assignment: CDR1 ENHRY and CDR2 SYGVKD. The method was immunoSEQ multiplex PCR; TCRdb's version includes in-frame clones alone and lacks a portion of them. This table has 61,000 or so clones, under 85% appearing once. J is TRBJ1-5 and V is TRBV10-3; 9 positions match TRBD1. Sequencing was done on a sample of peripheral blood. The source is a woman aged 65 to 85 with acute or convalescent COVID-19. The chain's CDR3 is CAISADRGSRQPQHF. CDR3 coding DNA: TGTGCCATCAGTGCCGACAGGGGGTCGCGTCAGCCCCAGCATTTT.